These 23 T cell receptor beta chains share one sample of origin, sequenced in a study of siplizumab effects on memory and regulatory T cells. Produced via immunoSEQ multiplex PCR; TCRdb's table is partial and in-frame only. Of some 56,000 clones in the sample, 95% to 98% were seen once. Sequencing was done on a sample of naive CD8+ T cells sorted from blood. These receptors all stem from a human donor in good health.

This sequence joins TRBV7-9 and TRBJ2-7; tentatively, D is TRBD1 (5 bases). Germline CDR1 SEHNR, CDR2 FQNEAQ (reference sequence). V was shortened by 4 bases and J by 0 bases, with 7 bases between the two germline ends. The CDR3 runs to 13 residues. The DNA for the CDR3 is TGTGCCAGCAGCTCCAGGGACTCCTACGAGCAGTACTTC. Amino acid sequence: CASSSRDSYEQYF.

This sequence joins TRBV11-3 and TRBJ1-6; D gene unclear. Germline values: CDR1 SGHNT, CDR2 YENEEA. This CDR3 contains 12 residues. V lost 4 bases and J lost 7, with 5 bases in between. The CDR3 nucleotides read TGTGCCAGCAGCTACGGGAATTCACCCCTCCACTTT. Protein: CASSYGNSPLHF.

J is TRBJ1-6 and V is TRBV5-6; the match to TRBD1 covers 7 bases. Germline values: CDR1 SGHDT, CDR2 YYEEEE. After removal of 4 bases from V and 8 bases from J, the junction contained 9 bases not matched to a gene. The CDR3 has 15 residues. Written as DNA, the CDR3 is TGTGCCAGCAGCCTAGACAGGGCATCTTATTCACCCCTCCACTTT. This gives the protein CASSLDRASYSPLHF.

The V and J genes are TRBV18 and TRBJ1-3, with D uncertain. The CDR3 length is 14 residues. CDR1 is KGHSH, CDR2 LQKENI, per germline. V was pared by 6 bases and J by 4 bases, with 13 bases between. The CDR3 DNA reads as TGTGCCAGCTCGCCGGACGTTGAGGGAAACACCATATATTTT. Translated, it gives CASSPDVEGNTIYF. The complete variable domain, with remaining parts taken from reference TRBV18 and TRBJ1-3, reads NAGVMQNPRHLVRRRGQEARLRCSPMKGHSHVYWYRQLPEEGLKFMVYLQKENIIDESGMPKERFSAEFPKEGPSILRIQQVVRGDSAAYFCASSPDVEGNTIYFGEGSWLTVV.

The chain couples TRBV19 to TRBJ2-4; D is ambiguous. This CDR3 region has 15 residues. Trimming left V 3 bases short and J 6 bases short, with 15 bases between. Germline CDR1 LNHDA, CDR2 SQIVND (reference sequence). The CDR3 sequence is CASSMGYHGGNIQYF. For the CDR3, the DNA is TGTGCCAGTAGTATGGGCTACCATGGTGGAAACATTCAGTACTTC.

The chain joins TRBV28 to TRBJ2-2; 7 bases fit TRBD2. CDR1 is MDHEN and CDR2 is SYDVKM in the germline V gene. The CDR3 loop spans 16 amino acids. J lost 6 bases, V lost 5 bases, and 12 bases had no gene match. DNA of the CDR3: TGTGCCAGCAGTACCGGACTAGAAAACACGGCCGGGGAGCTGTTTTTT. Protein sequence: CASSTGLENTAGELFF.

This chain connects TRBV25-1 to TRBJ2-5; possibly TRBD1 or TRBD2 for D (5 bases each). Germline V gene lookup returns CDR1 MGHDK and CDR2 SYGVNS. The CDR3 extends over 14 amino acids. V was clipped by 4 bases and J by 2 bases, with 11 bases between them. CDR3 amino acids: CASSVGEGQETQYF. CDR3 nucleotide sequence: TGTGCCAGCAGTGTGGGAGAGGGGCAAGAGACCCAGTACTTC.

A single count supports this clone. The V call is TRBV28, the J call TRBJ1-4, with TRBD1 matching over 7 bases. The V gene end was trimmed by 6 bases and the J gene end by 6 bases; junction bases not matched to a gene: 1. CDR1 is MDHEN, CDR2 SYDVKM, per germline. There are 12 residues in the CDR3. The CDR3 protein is CASRGTDEKLFF. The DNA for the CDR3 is TGTGCCAGCAGGGGGACAGATGAAAAACTGTTTTTT.

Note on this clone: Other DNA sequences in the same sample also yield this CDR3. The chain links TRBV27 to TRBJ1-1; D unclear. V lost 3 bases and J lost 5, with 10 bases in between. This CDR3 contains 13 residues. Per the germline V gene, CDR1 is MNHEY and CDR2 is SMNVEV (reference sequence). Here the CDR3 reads CASSFAGGTEAFF. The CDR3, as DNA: TGTGCCAGCAGTTTCGCGGGTGGGACTGAAGCTTTCTTT.

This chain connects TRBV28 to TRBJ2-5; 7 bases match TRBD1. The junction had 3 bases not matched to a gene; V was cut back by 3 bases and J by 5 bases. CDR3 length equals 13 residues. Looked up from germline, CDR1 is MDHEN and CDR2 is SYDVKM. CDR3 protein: CASSLRGLETQYF. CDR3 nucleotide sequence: TGTGCCAGCAGTTTGAGGGGGCTTGAGACCCAGTACTTC.

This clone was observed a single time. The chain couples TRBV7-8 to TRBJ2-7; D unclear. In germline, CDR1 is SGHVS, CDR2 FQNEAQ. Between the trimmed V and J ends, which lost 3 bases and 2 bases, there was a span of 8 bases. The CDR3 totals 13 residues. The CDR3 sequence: CASSFPQAYEQYF. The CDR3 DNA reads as TGTGCCAGCAGCTTCCCCCAGGCCTACGAGCAGTACTTC.

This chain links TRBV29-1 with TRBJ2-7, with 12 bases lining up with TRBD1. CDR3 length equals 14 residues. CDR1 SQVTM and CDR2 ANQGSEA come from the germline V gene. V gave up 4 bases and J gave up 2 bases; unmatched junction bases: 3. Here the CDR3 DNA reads TGCAGCGTTGCGGGGGACAGGGGGCCCTACGAGCAGTACTTC. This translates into CSVAGDRGPYEQYF.

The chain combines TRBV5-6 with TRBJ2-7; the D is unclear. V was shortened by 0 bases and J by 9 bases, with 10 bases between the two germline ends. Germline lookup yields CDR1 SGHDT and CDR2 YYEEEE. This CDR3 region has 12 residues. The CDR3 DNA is TGTGCCAGCAGCTTGGGGCTTCTCGTGCAGTACTTC. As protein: CASSLGLLVQYF.

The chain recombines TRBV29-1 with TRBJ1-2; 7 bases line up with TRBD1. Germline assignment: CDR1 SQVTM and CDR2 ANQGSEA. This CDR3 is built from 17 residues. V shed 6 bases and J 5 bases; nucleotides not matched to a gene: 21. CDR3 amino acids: CSVPTLFSQGEGYGYTF. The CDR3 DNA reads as TGCAGCGTCCCGACCTTATTTTCCCAGGGGGAGGGATATGGCTACACCTTC.

The CDR3 nucleotides are TGTGCCAGCAGCGCCCTTGGAGAGACCCAGTACTTC. Protein product: CASSALGETQYF. The chain carries TRBV14 and TRBJ2-5; D remains unclear. CDR1 is SGHDN, CDR2 FVKESK, per germline. The CDR3 consists of 12 residues. Trimming left V 5 bases short and J 4 bases short, with 8 bases between.

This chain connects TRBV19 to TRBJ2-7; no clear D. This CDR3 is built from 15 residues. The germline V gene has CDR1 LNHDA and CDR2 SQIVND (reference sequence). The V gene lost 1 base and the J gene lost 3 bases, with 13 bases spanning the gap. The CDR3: CASSIVITSGYEQYF. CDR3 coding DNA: TGTGCCAGTAGTATAGTCATAACCTCCGGCTACGAGCAGTACTTC.

The CDR3 spells CASSEGRGGNNEQFF. CDR3 nucleotides: TGTGCCAGCAGTGAAGGGCGCGGCGGGAACAATGAGCAGTTCTTC. The chain recombines TRBV2 with TRBJ2-1; D possibly corresponds to TRBD2 (6 bases). The germline V and J ends were trimmed by 1 base and 5 bases, with 12 bases remaining between them. Looked up from germline, CDR1 is SNHLY and CDR2 is FYNNEI. The CDR3 runs 15 residues.

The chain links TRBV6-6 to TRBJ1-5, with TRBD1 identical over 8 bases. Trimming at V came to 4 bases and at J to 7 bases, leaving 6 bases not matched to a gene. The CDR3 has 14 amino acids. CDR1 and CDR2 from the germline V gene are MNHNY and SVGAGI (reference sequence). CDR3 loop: CASSLTGEEQPQHF. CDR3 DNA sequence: TGTGCCAGCAGTTTGACAGGGGAGGAGCAGCCCCAGCATTTT.

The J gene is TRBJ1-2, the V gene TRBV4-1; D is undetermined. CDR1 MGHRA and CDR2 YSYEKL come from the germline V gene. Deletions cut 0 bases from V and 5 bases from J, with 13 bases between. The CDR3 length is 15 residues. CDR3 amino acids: CASSQDLGLGYGYTF. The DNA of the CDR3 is TGCGCCAGCAGCCAAGATTTAGGGCTGGGGTATGGCTACACCTTC.

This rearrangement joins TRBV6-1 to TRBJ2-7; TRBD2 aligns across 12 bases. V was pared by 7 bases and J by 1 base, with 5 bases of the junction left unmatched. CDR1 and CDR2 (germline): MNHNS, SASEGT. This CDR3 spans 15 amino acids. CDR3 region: CASTSGRALSYEQYF. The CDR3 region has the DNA TGTGCCAGCACTAGCGGGAGGGCCCTTTCCTACGAGCAGTACTTC.

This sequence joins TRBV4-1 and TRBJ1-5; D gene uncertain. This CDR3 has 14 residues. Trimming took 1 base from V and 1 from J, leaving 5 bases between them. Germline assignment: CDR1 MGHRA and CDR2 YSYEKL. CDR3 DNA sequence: TGCGCCAGCAGCCAAGTTAACAGCAATCAGCCCCAGCATTTT. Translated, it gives CASSQVNSNQPQHF.

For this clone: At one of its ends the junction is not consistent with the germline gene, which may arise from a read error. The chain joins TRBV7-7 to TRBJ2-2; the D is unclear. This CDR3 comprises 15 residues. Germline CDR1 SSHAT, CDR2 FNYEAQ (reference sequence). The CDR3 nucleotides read TGTGCTAGCAGCTTAGGATGGGGAAACACCGGGGAGCTGTTTTTT. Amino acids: CASSLGWGNTGELFF.

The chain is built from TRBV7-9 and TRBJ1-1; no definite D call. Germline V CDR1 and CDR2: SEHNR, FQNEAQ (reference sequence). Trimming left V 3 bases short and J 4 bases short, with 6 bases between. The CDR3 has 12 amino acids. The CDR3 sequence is CASSLGVTEAFF. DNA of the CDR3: TGTGCCAGCAGCTTGGGAGTCACTGAAGCTTTCTTT.